These 3 T cell receptor beta chains came from one sample sequenced in a study of T cells after yellow fever vaccination (dated by TCRdb to between 2018 and 2021). Libraries were constructed by 5' RACE. Reads for this sample came from an Illumina HiSeq 2500. TCRdb itself trimmed the public reads at Q25 with fastp, ran MiXCR and retained productive beta chains. Rows matching on CDR3 protein sequence are summarized as one entry with the most common DNA and genes. The sample table contains about 510,000 distinct CDR3 sequences; only one count was recorded for 20% to 25% of them. The top ten hold around 17% of the sample. In the paper's terms, the treatment or condition label means: live attenuated yellow fever vaccine strain. The specimen was PBMCs, collected roughly 20 days after the first yellow fever vaccination. These receptors came from a man in his late teens or twenties who received the YFV17D yellow fever vaccine.

The chain recombines TRBV7-2 with TRBJ2-5, with D perhaps TRBD2 (6 bases). Germline V gene sequence: CDR1 SGHTA, CDR2 FQGNSA. This CDR3 has 14 residues. V shed 1 base and J shed 0 bases, with 6 bases lying between them. The CDR3 DNA reads as TGTGCCAGCAGCTTAGTAGCGGACCAAGAGACCCAGTACTTC. Protein sequence: CASSLVADQETQYF.

This clonotype was observed a few times. The V gene is TRBV6-5, the J gene TRBJ1-1; unclear D gene. This CDR3 is 11 amino acids long. CDR1 and CDR2 from the germline V gene are MNHEY and SVGAGI. Deletions cut 2 bases from V and 10 bases from J, with 8 bases between. CDR3 sequence reads: CASSYPPRAFF. The CDR3 DNA follows: TGTGCCAGCAGTTACCCCCCGAGAGCTTTCTTT.

The chain is built from TRBV6-5 and TRBJ1-6; possibly TRBD1 for D (5 bases). The germline V gene has CDR1 MNHEY and CDR2 SVGAGI. V shed 3 bases and J shed 9 bases, with 12 bases lying between them. This CDR3 has 14 residues. The CDR3, as DNA: TGTGCCAGCAGTTATGGGGGAAAGGGTTCACCCCTCCACTTT. As protein: CASSYGGKGSPLHF.